Listed here are 6 T cell receptor beta chains from one sample, sequenced in a study of blood T cell repertoires in COVID-19. The repertoire was sequenced with immunoSEQ multiplex PCR; TCRdb's copy has only in-frame clones and lacks some. In the table there are roughly 99,000 clones, around 89% of which are singletons. The sequenced sample consisted of peripheral blood. All receptors derive from a man aged 35-49 years with active or convalescent COVID-19.

V gene TRBV24-1 combines with J gene TRBJ2-7; maybe TRBD2 (5 bases). V lost 5 bases to trimming and J lost 5 bases, with 9 bases between them. CDR1 is KGHDR, CDR2 SFDVKD, per germline. This CDR3 spans 12 amino acids. CDR3: CATSGRTDEQYF. The CDR3 bases are TGTGCCACCAGTGGCAGGACTGACGAGCAGTACTTC.

This clone was seen only once. This chain links TRBV7-9 with TRBJ2-1; the match to TRBD2 covers 8 bases. Germline trimming cut 9 bases from V and 3 bases from J; bases unmatched to any gene: 10. Germline assignment: CDR1 SEHNR and CDR2 FQNEAQ (reference sequence). The CDR3 is 15 residues long. CDR3: CARNPIAGFYNEQFF. The CDR3 nucleotides are TGTGCCAGAAATCCTATAGCGGGATTCTACAATGAGCAGTTCTTC.

The rearrangement joins TRBV28 to TRBJ1-2, with TRBD1 as a possible D gene (5 bases). Deletions cut 8 bases from V and 5 bases from J, with 15 bases between. In germline, CDR1 is MDHEN, CDR2 SYDVKM. The CDR3 consists of 13 residues. CDR3 in DNA: TGTGCCAGCTTCCCAGGGCTGTCGTATGGCTACACCTTC. Translating gives CASFPGLSYGYTF.

The rearrangement uses TRBV10-3 and TRBJ2-7; 8 bases agree with TRBD2. CDR1 and CDR2 from the germline V gene are ENHRY and SYGVKD. The ends lost 6 bases at V and 2 bases at J; junction bases unmatched: 12. CDR3 length equals 16 residues. CDR3 in amino acids: CAISDTGTRSAYEQYF. The CDR3, as DNA: TGTGCCATCAGCGATACCGGGACTAGATCGGCCTACGAGCAGTACTTC.

The genes are TRBV27 and TRBJ2-1, with 7 bases aligning to TRBD1. The germline gives CDR1 MNHEY, CDR2 SMNVEV (reference sequence). This CDR3 has 16 residues. J gave up 6 bases and V 5 bases, and 13 bases lay outside the gene matches. The CDR3 DNA reads TGTGCCAGCAGTGGTATATCCGCGGACAGGCCCAATGAGCAGTTCTTC. It translates to CASSGISADRPNEQFF.

This clone was detected only a few times. This sequence joins TRBV11-2 and TRBJ2-3; TRBD1 matches at 8 bases. J was trimmed by 1 base and V by 1 base; bases with no gene match: 1. Germline CDR1 reads SGHAT; CDR2 reads FQNNGV. The CDR3 has 15 residues. CDR3: CASSLVTGGTDTQYF. CDR3 DNA: TGTGCCAGCAGCTTAGTGACAGGGGGCACAGATACGCAGTATTTT.